This TCR beta chain emerged from a study of blood T cells in healthy people across ages. About this clonotype: As yet, its antigen is unknown.

Study results and limitations: From one million sequenced T cells, diversity estimates were lower bounds. Roughly linear declines in TCR beta diversity per million T cells occurred with age.

This CDR3 is built from 14 residues. V lost 3 bases and J lost 6; bases outside the gene matches: 7. Germline loops: CDR1 MNHEY, CDR2 SMNVEV (reference sequence). Alongside a J-beta primer mix, a sample-barcoded 5' primer served in a second PCR lasting about 7 to 11 cycles. Every molecule of cDNA carried a tag from a template-switch adaptor with 12 random nucleotides. TCRdb fed the 5' RACE reads into MiXCR, producing one record per CDR3 protein. There are approximately 730,000 distinct CDR3 sequences in the sample; approximately 53% occur only once, and around 41% lies in the top ten. The chain is built from TRBV27 and TRBJ1-2; TRBD1 matches 7 bases. The sequenced sample consisted of blood. This receptor was identified in a man older than 75 in good health. CDR3 amino acids: CASSFWDDRDGYTF. DNA for the CDR3: TGTGCCAGCAGTTTCTGGGATGACAGGGATGGCTACACCTTC.